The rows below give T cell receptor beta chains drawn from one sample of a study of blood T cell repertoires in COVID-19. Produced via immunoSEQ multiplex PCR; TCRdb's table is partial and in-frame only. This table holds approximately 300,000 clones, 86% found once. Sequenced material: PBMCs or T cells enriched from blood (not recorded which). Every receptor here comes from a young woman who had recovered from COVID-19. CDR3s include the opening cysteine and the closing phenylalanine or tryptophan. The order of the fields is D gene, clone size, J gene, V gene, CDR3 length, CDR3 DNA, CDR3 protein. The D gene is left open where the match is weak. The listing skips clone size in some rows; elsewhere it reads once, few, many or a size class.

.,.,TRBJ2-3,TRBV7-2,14,TGTGCCAGCAGCTTAAAATCAAACACAGATACGCAGTATTTT,CASSLKSNTDTQYF
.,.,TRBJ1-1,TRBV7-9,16,TGTGCCAGCAGCCCCTATTTTGTGGCAGGACTAATCAAAGCTTTCTTT,CASSPYFVAGLIKAFF
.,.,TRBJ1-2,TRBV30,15,TGTGCCTGGAGTGTAGGAGCGCTCCTTAACTATGGCTACACCTTC,CAWSVGALLNYGYTF
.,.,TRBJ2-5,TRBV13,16,TGTGCCAGCAGCTTGTTAGGGGGGGCCGCCCAAGAGACCCAGTACTTC,CASSLLGGAAQETQYF
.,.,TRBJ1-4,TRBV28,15,TGTGCCGCCGGACCTTTCGGGACTCCATGGGAAAAACTGTTTTTT,CAAGPFGTPWEKLFF
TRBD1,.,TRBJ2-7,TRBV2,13,TGTGCCAGCAATATTCCAGGGGGCTACGAGCAGTACTTC,CASNIPGGYEQYF
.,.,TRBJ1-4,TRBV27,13,TGTGCCAGCAGTTCACGGGGTCGGGAAAAACTGTTTTTT,CASSSRGREKLFF
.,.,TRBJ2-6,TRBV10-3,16,TGTGCCATCAGTGGAGCGGACGGCCTAGGAGCCAACGTCCTGACTTTC,CAISGADGLGANVLTF
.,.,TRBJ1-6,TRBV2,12,TGTGCCAGCAGTCCGACAGATTCACCCCTCCACTTT,CASSPTDSPLHF
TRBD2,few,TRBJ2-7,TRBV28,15,TGTGCCAGCAGTTTATCTAGCGGGGGATCCTACGAGCAGTACTTC,CASSLSSGGSYEQYF
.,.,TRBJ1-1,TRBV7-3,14,TGTGCCAGCAGCTTAACAGGGGGTGACACTGAAGCTTTCTTT,CASSLTGGDTEAFF
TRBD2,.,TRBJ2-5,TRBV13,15,TGTGCCAGCAGCGCGGGACTAGCGGGATCGGAGACCCAGTACTTC,CASSAGLAGSETQYF
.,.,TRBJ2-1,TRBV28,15,TGTGCCAGCCACCCGGGGACACTTCAGAGTGGTGAGCAGTTCTTC,CASHPGTLQSGEQFF
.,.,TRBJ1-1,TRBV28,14,TGTGCCAGCAGTTCCCCGGGGGTAGGCGCTGAAGCTTTCTTT,CASSSPGVGAEAFF
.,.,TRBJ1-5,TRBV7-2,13,TGTGCCAGTCAGGGTAATAGCAATCAGCCCCAGCATTTT,CASQGNSNQPQHF
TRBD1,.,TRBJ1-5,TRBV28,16,TGTGCCAGCAGCCAGGACAGGGGAAGTTTCGGTCAGCCCCAGCATTTT,CASSQDRGSFGQPQHF
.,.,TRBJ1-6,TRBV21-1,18,TGTGCCAGCAGCAAACGTCAATTGCGGGGGGGGCATAATTCACCCCTCCACTTT,CASSKRQLRGGHNSPLHF
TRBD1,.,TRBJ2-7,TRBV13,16,TGTGCCAGCAGCTTAAGGTCCGGGACAGGGTCCTACGAGCAGTACTTC,CASSLRSGTGSYEQYF
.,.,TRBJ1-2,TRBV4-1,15,TGCGCCAGCAGCCAGGAACAGGGAGCTAACTATGGCTACACCTTC,CASSQEQGANYGYTF
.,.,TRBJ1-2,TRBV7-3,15,TGTGCCAGCAGCTTAAGGGCTAACCCGCCCGATGGCTACACCTTC,CASSLRANPPDGYTF
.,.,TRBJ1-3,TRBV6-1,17,TGTGCCAGCAGTGAACTGGCTTTCCTCAACTCTGGAAACACCATATATTTT,CASSELAFLNSGNTIYF
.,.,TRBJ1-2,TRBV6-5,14,TGTGCCAGCAGTTTTAACAGGGCTAACTATGGCTACACCTTC,CASSFNRANYGYTF
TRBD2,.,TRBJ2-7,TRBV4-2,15,TGTGCCAGCAGCCAAGAACTAGCGGGGTCCTACGAGCAGTACTTC,CASSQELAGSYEQYF
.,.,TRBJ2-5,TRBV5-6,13,TGTGCCAGCAGCTTGTGGCATTCAGAGACCCAGTACTTC,CASSLWHSETQYF
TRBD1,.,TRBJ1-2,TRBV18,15,TGTGCCAGCTCACCACCGTCAGGGGGTTCGAGTGGCTACACCTTC,CASSPPSGGSSGYTF
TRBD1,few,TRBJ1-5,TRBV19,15,TGTGCCAGTAGTCCAAAAGGGACAGGGGTTCAGCCCCAGCATTTT,CASSPKGTGVQPQHF
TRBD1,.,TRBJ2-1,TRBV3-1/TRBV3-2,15,TGTGCCAGCAGCCTTGCCGGGACAGGCTACAATGAGCAGTTCTTC,CASSLAGTGYNEQFF
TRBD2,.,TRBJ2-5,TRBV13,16,TGTGCCAGCAGCGCGCCACCGGGACTAGGGACCGAGACCCAGTACTTC,CASSAPPGLGTETQYF
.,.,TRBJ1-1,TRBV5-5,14,TGTGCCAGCAGCTGGATACAGCAGAACACTGAAGCTTTCTTT,CASSWIQQNTEAFF
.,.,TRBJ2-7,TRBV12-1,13,TGTGCCAGCCCCACGGGACAGGGCCACGAGCAGTACTTC,CASPTGQGHEQYF
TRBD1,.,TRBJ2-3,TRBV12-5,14,TGTGCTAGTGGACAGGACAGGCGCACAGATACGCAGTATTTT,CASGQDRRTDTQYF
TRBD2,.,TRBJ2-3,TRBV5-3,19,TGTGCCAGAAGCTGTTCGCAATTCTCCAGCGGGGGTAGCACAGATACGCAGTATTTT,CARSCSQFSSGGSTDTQYF
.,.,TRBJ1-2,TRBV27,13,TGTGCCAGCTCCTTAGGGGCTAACTATGGCTACACCTTC,CASSLGANYGYTF
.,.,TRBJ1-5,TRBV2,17,TGTGCCAGCAGTGAAGCGCTTCGGAGGGGCTCCAATCAGCCCCAGCATTTT,CASSEALRRGSNQPQHF
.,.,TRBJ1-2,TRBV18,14,TGTGCCAGCTCATCCCAGGGTATTAACTATGGCTACACCTTC,CASSSQGINYGYTF